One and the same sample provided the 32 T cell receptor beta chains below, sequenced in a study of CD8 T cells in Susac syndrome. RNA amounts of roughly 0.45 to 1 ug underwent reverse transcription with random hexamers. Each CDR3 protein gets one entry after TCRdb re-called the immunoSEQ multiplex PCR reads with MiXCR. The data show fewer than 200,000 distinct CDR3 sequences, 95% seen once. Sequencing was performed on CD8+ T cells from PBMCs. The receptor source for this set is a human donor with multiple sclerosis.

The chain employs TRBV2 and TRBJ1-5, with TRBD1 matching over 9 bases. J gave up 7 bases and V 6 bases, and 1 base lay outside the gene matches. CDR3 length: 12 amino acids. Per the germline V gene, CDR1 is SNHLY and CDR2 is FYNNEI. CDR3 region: CASRDRGQPQHF. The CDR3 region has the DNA TGTGCCAGCAGGGACAGGGGACAGCCCCAGCATTTT.

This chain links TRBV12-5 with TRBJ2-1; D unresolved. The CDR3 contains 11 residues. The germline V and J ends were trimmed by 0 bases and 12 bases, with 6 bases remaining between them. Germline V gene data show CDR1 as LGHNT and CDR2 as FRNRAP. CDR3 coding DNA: TGTGCTAGTGGTTTGGTCCTCCCGCAGTTCTTC. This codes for CASGLVLPQFF. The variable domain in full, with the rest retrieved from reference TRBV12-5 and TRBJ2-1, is DARVTQTPRHKVTEMGQEVTMRCQPILGHNTVFWYRQTMMQGLELLAYFRNRAPLDDSGMPKDRFSAEMPDATLATLKIQPSEPRDSAVYFCASGLVLPQFFGPGTRLTVL.

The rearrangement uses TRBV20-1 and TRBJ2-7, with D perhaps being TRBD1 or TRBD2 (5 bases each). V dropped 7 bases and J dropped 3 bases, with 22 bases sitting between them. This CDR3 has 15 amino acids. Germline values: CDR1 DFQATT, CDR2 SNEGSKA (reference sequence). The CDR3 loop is CSGFEGGTGLYEQYF. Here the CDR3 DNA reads TGCAGTGGTTTTGAAGGTGGGACGGGGCTCTACGAGCAGTACTTC.

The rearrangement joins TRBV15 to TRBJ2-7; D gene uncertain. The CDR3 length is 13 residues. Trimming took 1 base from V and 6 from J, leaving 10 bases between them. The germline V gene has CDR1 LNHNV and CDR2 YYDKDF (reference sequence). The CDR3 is CATSRVWGSEQYF. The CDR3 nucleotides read TGTGCCACCAGCAGAGTTTGGGGTAGCGAGCAGTACTTC.

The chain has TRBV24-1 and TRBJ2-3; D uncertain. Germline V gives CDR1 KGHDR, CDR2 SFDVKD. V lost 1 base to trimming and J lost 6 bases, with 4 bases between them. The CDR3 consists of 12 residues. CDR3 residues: CATSDFGDTQYF. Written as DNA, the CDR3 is TGTGCCACCAGTGATTTTGGCGATACGCAGTATTTT.

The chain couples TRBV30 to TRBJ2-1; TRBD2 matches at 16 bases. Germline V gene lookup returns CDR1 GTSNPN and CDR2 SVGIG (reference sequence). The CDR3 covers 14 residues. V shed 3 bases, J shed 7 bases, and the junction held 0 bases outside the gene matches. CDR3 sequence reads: CAWRGLAGGNEQFF. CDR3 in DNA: TGTGCCTGGAGGGGACTAGCGGGAGGGAATGAGCAGTTCTTC.

The CDR3 reads CASSLEGYSNQPQHF. Here the CDR3 DNA reads TGTGCCAGCAGTTTGGAAGGCTATAGCAATCAGCCCCAGCATTTT. The rearrangement uses TRBV27 and TRBJ1-5; D gene uncertain. In germline, CDR1 is MNHEY, CDR2 SMNVEV (reference sequence). V lost 3 bases, J lost 0 bases, and 9 bases lay in between. CDR3 length equals 15 residues.

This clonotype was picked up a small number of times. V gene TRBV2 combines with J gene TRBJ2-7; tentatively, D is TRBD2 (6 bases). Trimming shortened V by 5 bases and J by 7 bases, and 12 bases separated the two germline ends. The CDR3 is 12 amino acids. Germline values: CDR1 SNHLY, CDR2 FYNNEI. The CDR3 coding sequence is TGTGCCAGCAGTAGGAGGGCTGGTGAGCAGTACTTC. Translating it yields CASSRRAGEQYF. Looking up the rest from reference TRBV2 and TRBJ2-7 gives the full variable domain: EPEVTQTPSHQVTQMGQEVILRCVPISNHLYFYWYRQILGQKVEFLVSFYNNEISEKSEIFDDQFSVERPDGSNFTLKIRSTKLEDSAMYFCASSRRAGEQYFGPGTRLTVT.

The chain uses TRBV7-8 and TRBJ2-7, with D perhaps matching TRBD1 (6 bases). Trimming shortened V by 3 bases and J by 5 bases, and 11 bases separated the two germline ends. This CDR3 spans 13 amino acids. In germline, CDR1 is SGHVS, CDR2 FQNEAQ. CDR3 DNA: TGTGCCAGCAGCTTCGACAGGTCGCACGAGCAGTACTTC. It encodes CASSFDRSHEQYF.

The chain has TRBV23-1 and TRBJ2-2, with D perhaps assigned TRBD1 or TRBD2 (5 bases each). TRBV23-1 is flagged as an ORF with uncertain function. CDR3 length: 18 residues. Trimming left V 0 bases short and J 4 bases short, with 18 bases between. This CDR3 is CASSQSIEGRLSTGELFF. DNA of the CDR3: TGCGCCAGCAGTCAATCGATTGAGGGACGTTTGTCCACCGGGGAGCTGTTTTTT.

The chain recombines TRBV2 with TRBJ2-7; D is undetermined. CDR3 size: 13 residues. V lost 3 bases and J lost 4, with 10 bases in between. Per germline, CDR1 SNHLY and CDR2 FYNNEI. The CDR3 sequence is CASSDGIQYEQYF. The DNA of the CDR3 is TGTGCCAGCAGTGATGGTATACAGTACGAGCAGTACTTC. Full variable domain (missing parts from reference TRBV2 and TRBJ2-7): EPEVTQTPSHQVTQMGQEVILRCVPISNHLYFYWYRQILGQKVEFLVSFYNNEISEKSEIFDDQFSVERPDGSNFTLKIRSTKLEDSAMYFCASSDGIQYEQYFGPGTRLTVT.

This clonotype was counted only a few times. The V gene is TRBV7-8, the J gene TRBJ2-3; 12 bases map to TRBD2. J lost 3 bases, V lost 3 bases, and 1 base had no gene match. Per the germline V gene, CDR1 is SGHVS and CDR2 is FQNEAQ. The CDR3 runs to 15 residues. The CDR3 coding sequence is TGTGCCAGCAGCTTGACTAGCGGGGGTACAGATACGCAGTATTTT. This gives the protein CASSLTSGGTDTQYF.

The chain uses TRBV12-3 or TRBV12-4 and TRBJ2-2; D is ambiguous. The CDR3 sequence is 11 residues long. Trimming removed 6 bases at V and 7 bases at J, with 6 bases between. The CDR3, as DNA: TGTGCCAGCAGCCCCGACGGGGAGCTGTTTTTT. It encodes CASSPDGELFF.

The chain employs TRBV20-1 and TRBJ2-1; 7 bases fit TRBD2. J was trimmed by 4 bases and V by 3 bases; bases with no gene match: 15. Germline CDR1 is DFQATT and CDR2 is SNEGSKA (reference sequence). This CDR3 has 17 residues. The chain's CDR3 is CSASAYSSGTKYNEQFF. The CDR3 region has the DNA TGCAGTGCTAGTGCGTACTCCTCCGGGACTAAATACAATGAGCAGTTCTTC.

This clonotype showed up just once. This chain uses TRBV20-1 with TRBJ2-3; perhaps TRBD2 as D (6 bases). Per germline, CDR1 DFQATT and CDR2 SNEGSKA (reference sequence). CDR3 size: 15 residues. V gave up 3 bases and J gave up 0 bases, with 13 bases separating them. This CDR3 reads CSARGSAGSTDTQYF. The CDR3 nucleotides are TGCAGTGCTAGGGGATCGGCGGGAAGCACAGATACGCAGTATTTT.

The chain's CDR3 is CASSLLIQGTLHEQFF. CDR3 DNA sequence: TGTGCCAGCAGCTTATTAATCCAGGGAACGTTACATGAGCAGTTCTTC. V and J are TRBV7-9 and TRBJ2-1; the D gene is possibly TRBD1 (5 bases). The V end lost 2 bases, the J end lost 8 bases, and 19 bases lay between the germline ends. This CDR3 spans 16 amino acids. CDR1 and CDR2 from the germline V gene are SEHNR and FQNEAQ (reference sequence).

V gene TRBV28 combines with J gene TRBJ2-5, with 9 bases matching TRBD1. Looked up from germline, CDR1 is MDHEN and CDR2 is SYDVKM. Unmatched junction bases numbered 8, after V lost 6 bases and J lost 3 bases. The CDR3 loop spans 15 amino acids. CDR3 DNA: TGTGCCAGCAGACTTCCGGGACAGGGAGAAGAGACCCAGTACTTC. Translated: CASRLPGQGEETQYF.

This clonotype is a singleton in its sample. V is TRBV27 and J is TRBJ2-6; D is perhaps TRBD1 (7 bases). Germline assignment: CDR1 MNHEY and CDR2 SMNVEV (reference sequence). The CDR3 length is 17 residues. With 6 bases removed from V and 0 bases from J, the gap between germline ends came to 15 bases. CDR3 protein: CASRWRDRGSGANVLTF. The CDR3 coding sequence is TGTGCCAGCAGATGGCGGGACAGAGGCTCTGGGGCCAACGTCCTGACTTTC.

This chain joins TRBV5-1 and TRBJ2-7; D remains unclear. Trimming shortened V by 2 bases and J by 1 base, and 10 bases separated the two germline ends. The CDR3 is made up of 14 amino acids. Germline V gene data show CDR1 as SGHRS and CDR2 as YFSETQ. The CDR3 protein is CASSLRWGSYEQYF. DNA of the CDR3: TGCGCCAGCAGCTTACGGTGGGGATCCTACGAGCAGTACTTC.

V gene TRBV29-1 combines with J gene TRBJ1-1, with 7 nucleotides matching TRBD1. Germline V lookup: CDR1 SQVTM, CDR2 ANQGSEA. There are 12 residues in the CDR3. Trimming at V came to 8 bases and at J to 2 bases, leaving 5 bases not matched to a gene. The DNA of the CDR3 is TGCAGCACCTGGGACAGCAACACTGAAGCTTTCTTT. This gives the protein CSTWDSNTEAFF.

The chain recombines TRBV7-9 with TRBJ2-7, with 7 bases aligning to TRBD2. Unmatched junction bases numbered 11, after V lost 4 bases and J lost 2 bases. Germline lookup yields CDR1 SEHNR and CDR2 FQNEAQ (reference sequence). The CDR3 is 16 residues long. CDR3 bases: TGTGCCAGCAGCTCGCCGGGACTACTCCGTCCCTACGAGCAGTACTTC. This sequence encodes CASSSPGLLRPYEQYF.

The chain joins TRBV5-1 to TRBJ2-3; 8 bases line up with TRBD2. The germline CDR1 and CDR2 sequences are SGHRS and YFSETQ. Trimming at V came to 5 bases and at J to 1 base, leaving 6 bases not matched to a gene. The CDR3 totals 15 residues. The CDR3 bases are TGCGCCAGCAGAAATCGGCGGGAGGGCACAGATACGCAGTATTTT. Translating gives CASRNRREGTDTQYF.

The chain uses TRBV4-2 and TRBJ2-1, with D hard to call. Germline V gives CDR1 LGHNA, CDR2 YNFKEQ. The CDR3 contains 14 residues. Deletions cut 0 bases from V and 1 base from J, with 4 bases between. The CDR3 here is CASSQELSYNEQFF. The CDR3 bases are TGTGCCAGCAGCCAAGAGCTGTCCTACAATGAGCAGTTCTTC.

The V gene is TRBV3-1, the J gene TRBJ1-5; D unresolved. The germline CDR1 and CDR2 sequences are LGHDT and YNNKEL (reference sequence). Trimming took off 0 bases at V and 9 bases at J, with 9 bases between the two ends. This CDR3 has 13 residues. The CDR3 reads CASSQDRESPQHF. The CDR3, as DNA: TGTGCCAGCAGCCAAGATAGGGAGTCGCCCCAGCATTTT.

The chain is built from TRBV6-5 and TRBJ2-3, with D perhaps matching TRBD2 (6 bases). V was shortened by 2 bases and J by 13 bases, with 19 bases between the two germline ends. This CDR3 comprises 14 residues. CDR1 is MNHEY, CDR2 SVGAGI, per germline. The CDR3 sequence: CASSYTSGGETKYF. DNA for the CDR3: TGTGCCAGCAGTTACACATCCGGCGGGGAGACAAAGTATTTT.

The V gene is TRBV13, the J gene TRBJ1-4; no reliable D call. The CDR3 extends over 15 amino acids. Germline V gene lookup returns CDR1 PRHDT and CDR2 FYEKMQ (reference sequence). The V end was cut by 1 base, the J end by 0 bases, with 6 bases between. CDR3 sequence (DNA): TGTGCCAGCAGCTTAGATCACGCAACTAATGAAAAACTGTTTTTT. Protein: CASSLDHATNEKLFF.

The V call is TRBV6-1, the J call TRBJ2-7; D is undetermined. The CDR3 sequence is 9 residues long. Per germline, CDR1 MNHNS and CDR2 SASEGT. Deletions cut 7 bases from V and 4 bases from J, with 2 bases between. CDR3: CASKYEQYF. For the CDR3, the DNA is TGTGCCAGCAAATACGAGCAGTACTTC.

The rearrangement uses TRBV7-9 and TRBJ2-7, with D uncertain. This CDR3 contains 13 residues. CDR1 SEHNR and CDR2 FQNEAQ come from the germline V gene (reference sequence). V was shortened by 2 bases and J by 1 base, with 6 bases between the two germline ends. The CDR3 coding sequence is TGTGCCAGCAGCTTAAGCCAGTCCTACGAGCAGTACTTC. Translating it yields CASSLSQSYEQYF.

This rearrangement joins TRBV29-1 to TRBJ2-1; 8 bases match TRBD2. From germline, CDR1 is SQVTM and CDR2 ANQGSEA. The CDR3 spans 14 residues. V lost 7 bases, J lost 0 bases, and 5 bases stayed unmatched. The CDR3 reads CSALSGSSYNEQFF. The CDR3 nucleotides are TGCAGCGCTTTGAGCGGGAGCTCCTACAATGAGCAGTTCTTC.

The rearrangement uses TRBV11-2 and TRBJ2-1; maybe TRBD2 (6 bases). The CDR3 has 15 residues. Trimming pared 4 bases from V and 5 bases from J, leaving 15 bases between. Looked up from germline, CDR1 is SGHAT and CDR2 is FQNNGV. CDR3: CASSSLGTLDNEQFF. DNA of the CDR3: TGTGCCAGCAGCTCGCTAGGGACTTTGGACAATGAGCAGTTCTTC.

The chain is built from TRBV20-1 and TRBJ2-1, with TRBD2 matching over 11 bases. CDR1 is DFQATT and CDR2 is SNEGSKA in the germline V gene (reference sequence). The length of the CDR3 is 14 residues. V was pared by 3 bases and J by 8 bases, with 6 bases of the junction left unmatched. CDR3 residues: CSASALAGGHEQFF. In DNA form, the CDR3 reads TGCAGTGCTAGCGCCCTAGCGGGAGGCCATGAGCAGTTCTTC.

The DNA for the CDR3 is TGTGCCAGCAGTTACGCGGGGGGGGAGGTCACCTACGAGCAGTACTTC. The encoded protein is CASSYAGGEVTYEQYF. J is TRBJ2-7 and V is TRBV6-5; 9 positions agree with TRBD2. Unmatched junction bases numbered 7, after V lost 2 bases and J lost 2 bases. CDR1 and CDR2 (germline): MNHEY, SVGAGI. This CDR3 has 16 residues.